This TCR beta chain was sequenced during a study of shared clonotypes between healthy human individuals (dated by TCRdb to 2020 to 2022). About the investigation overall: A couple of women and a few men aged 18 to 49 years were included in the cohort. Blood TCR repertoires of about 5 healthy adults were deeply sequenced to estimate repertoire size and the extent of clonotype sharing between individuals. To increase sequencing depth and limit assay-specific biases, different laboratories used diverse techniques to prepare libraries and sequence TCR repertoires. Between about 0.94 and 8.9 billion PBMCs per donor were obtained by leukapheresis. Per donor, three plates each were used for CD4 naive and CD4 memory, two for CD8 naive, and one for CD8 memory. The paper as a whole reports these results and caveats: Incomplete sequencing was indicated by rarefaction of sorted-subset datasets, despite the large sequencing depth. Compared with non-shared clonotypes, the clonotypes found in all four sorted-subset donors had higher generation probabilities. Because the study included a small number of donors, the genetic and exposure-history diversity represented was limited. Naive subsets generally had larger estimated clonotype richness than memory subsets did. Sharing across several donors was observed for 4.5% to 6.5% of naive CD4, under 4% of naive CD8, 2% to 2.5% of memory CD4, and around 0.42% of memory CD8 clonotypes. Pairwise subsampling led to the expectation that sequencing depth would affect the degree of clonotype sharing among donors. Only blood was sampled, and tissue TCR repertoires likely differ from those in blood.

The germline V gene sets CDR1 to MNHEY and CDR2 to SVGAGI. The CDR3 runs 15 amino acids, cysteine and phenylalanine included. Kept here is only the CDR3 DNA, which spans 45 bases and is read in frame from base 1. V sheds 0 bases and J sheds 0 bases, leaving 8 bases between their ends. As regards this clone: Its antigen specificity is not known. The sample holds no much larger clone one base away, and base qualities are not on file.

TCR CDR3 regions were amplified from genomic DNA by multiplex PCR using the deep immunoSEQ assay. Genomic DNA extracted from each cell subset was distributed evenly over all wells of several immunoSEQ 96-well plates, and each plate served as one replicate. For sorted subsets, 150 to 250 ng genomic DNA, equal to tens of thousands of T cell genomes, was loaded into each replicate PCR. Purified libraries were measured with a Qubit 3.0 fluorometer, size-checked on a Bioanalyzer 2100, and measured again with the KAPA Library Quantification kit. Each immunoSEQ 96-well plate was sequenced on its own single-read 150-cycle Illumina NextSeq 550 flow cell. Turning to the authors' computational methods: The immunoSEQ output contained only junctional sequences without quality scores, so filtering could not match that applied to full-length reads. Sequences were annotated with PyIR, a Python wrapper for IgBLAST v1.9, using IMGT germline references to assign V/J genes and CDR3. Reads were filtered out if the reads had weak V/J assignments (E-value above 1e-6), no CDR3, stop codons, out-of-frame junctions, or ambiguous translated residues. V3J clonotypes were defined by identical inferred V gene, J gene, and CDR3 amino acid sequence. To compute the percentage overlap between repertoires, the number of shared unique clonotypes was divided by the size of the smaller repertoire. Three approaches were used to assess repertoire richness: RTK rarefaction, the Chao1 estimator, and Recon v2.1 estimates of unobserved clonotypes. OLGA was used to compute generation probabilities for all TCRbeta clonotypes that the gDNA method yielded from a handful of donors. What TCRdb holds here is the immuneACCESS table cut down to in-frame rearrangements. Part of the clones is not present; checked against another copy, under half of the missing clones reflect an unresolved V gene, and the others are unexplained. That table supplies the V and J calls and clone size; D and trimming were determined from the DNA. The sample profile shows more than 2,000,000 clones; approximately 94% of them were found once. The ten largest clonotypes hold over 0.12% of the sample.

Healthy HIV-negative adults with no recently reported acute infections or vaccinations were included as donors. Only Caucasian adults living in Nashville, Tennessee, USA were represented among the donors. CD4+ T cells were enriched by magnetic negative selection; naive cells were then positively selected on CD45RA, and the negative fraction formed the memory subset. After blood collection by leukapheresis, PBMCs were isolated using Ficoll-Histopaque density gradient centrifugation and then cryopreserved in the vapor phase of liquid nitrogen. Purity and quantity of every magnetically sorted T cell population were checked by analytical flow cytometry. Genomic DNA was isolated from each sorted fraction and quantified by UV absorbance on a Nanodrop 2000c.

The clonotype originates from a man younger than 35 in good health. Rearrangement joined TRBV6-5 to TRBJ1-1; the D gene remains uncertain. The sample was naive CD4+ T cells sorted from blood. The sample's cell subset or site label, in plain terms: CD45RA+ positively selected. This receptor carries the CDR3 CASSYSNPLNTEAFF. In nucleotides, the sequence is TGTGCCAGCAGTTACTCGAACCCGTTGAACACTGAAGCTTTCTTT.